A single sample gave rise to the 32 T cell receptor beta chains below, sequenced in a study of Ad26.COV2.S vaccination and SARS-CoV-2 variants. Treatment described: about 20 received Ad26.COV2.S at low or high dose, single or two shots; about 5 received placebo; per-sample allocation not given. Material that was analyzed had been drawn on day 63 after the first vaccine or placebo injection. The table came from immunoSEQ multiplex PCR; TCRdb's copy has only in-frame clones and leaves some out. The table has more than 400,000 clones, less than 95% seen once; the top ten hold around 4.5%. Sequences were derived from peripheral blood, sampled in a trial of Ad26.COV2.S vaccine versus placebo. The receptors originated from a person aged 18-60 years who received the Ad26.COV2.S COVID-19 vaccine or a placebo.

The chain uses TRBV7-2 and TRBJ2-1; 11 positions agree with TRBD2. The CDR3 has 15 amino acids. Looked up from germline, CDR1 is SGHTA and CDR2 is FQGNSA. V shed 6 bases, J shed 5 bases, and the junction held 6 bases outside the gene matches. The CDR3 DNA is TGTGCCAGCAGGATTACTAGCGGGGGACACAATGAGCAGTTCTTC. Amino acid sequence: CASRITSGGHNEQFF.

V usage is TRBV19 and J usage is TRBJ1-5, with TRBD1 matching over 10 bases. The V gene's germline CDR1 is LNHDA and CDR2 SQIVND (reference sequence). CDR3 length: 15 amino acids. Trimming at V came to 7 bases and at J to 2 bases, leaving 5 bases not matched to a gene. Here the CDR3 DNA reads TGTGCCAGTATTTCCGGGACAGGGGGCAATCAGCCCCAGCATTTT. This codes for CASISGTGGNQPQHF.

The chain uses TRBV28 and TRBJ1-2; perhaps TRBD1 as D (5 bases). The V gene lost 7 bases and the J gene lost 7 bases, with 10 bases spanning the gap. The CDR3 is made up of 11 amino acids. Germline CDR1 MDHEN, CDR2 SYDVKM. CDR3 nucleotides: TGTGCCAGCACTAGGGGTCTTGGCTACACCTTC. As protein: CASTRGLGYTF.

The rearrangement joins TRBV2 to TRBJ2-2; D might be TRBD1 or TRBD2, each matching 6 bases. There are 14 residues in the CDR3. The V end was cut by 6 bases, the J end by 2 bases, with 10 bases between. CDR1 is SNHLY and CDR2 is FYNNEI in the germline V gene. DNA of the CDR3: TGTGCCAGCAGGGCCGGGGGCAACACCGGGGAGCTGTTTTTT. Translated, it gives CASRAGGNTGELFF.

The chain carries TRBV11-1 and TRBJ2-1; TRBD2 matches at 16 bases. Germline CDR1 SGHAT, CDR2 FQDESV (reference sequence). CDR3 length equals 16 residues. Losses at the gene ends were 5 bases for V and 8 bases for J; bases not matched to a gene: 6. The CDR3, as DNA: TGTGCCAGCAGCCGATCGGGGACTAGCGGGAGGGATGAGCAGTTCTTC. It specifies CASSRSGTSGRDEQFF.

The J gene is TRBJ2-7, the V gene TRBV6-2 or TRBV6-3; the match to TRBD2 covers 9 bases. The CDR3 is 15 amino acids. Germline assignment: CDR1 MNHEY and CDR2 SVGEGT. The V gene end was trimmed by 5 bases and the J gene end by 2 bases; junction bases not matched to a gene: 7. In DNA, the CDR3 is TGTGCCAGCAGTAGTCGAGCGGGAGGACCCTACGAGCAGTACTTC. Protein sequence: CASSSRAGGPYEQYF.

This chain uses TRBV5-5 with TRBJ2-6; 8 positions agree with TRBD1. Germline-derived CDR1 and CDR2 are SGHKS and YYEKEE (reference sequence). The ends lost 4 bases at V and 1 base at J; junction bases unmatched: 7. There are 17 residues in the CDR3. The CDR3 is CASSPPQGASGANVLTF. The CDR3 DNA reads TGTGCCAGCAGCCCCCCCCAGGGGGCGTCTGGGGCCAACGTCCTGACTTTC.

This rearrangement joins TRBV6-2 or TRBV6-3 to TRBJ2-3; D not certain. Between the trimmed V and J ends, which lost 6 bases and 1 base, there was a span of 5 bases. The germline gives CDR1 MNHEY, CDR2 SVGEGT. The CDR3 consists of 12 residues. The CDR3 nucleotides are TGTGCCAGCAGCCCACGCACAGATACGCAGTATTTT. Translating gives CASSPRTDTQYF.

This rearrangement joins TRBV27 to TRBJ1-6; possibly TRBD1 for D (5 bases). Between the trimmed V and J ends, which lost 6 bases and 10 bases, there was a span of 10 bases. The CDR3 consists of 12 residues. Germline V gene sequence: CDR1 MNHEY, CDR2 SMNVEV (reference sequence). As DNA, the CDR3 is TGTGCCAGCAGGACCGGGGGGTCACCCCTCCACTTT. The encoded protein is CASRTGGSPLHF.

The chain couples TRBV5-5 to TRBJ2-2, with D unresolved. Trimming removed 0 bases at V and 1 base at J, with 10 bases between. Germline V gene sequence: CDR1 SGHKS, CDR2 YYEKEE (reference sequence). The CDR3 has 16 residues. The CDR3 is CASSLGNGGNTGELFF. The CDR3 nucleotides are TGTGCCAGCAGCTTGGGCAATGGTGGGAACACCGGGGAGCTGTTTTTT. The whole variable domain, filled in from reference TRBV5-5 and TRBJ2-2, reads DAGVTQSPTHLIKTRGQQVTLRCSPISGHKSVSWYQQVLGQGPQFIFQYYEKEERGRGNFPDRFSARQFPNYSSELNVNALLLGDSALYLCASSLGNGGNTGELFFGEGSRLTVL.

The V gene is TRBV3-1 (or the pseudogene TRBV3-2), the J gene TRBJ2-3; 7 positions agree with TRBD1. This CDR3 has 14 residues. V was clipped by 4 bases and J by 4 bases; unmatched bases: 5. Germline V CDR1 and CDR2: LGHDT, YNNKEL (reference sequence). The CDR3 DNA follows: TGTGCCAGCAGCCCGGGCACAGGGGCAGATACGCAGTATTTT. Residues: CASSPGTGADTQYF.

This chain links TRBV10-3 with TRBJ1-4; 7 bases agree with TRBD1. The germline gives CDR1 ENHRY, CDR2 SYGVKD. Germline trimming cut 8 bases from V and 8 bases from J; bases unmatched to any gene: 8. The CDR3 sequence is 13 residues long. CDR3 nucleotides: TGTGCCATCGGAGGGGGCGCCGGGGAAAAACTGTTTTTT. Residues: CAIGGGAGEKLFF.

The chain uses TRBV18 and TRBJ2-5; no definite D call. The germline gives CDR1 KGHSH, CDR2 LQKENI. The CDR3 length is 13 residues. The V end lost 2 bases, the J end lost 2 bases, and 6 bases lay between the germline ends. CDR3 residues: CASSPNAQETQYF. CDR3 nucleotides: TGTGCCAGCTCACCAAATGCTCAAGAGACCCAGTACTTC. The whole variable domain, filled in from reference TRBV18 and TRBJ2-5, reads NAGVMQNPRHLVRRRGQEARLRCSPMKGHSHVYWYRQLPEEGLKFMVYLQKENIIDESGMPKERFSAEFPKEGPSILRIQQVVRGDSAAYFCASSPNAQETQYFGPGTRLLVL.

The chain carries TRBV28 and TRBJ1-5; weak D call: TRBD1 (6 bases). Germline values: CDR1 MDHEN, CDR2 SYDVKM. The CDR3 has 17 amino acids. Between the trimmed V and J ends, which lost 5 bases and 2 bases, there was a span of 19 bases. The chain's CDR3 is CASSDRDTGFGNQPQHF. The CDR3 DNA follows: TGTGCCAGCAGTGACCGGGACACTGGATTTGGCAATCAGCCCCAGCATTTT.

The genes are TRBV5-6 and TRBJ2-5; no reliable D call. The germline gives CDR1 SGHDT, CDR2 YYEEEE. There are 14 residues in the CDR3. Trimming cost V 0 bases and J 5 bases, with 11 bases left between them. The chain's CDR3 is CASSLEARPETQYF. The CDR3 coding sequence is TGTGCCAGCAGCTTGGAGGCCAGGCCGGAGACCCAGTACTTC.

The chain employs TRBV21-1 and TRBJ2-3. TRBV21-1 counts as a pseudogene. The CDR3 runs to 17 residues. CDR3 amino acids: CASSKPPPGPSTDTQYF. In nucleotides, the CDR3 is TGTGCCAGCAGCAAACCCCCACCGGGCCCTAGCACAGATACGCAGTATTTT.

The chain couples TRBV28 to TRBJ1-2, with a possible D match to TRBD1 (6 bases). CDR3 length equals 15 residues. V lost 2 bases to trimming and J lost 7 bases, with 17 bases between them. CDR1 is MDHEN, CDR2 SYDVKM, per germline. CDR3 amino acids: CASSLDAAGARGYTF. As DNA, the CDR3 is TGTGCCAGCAGTTTAGATGCCGCAGGGGCGCGTGGCTACACCTTC.

The chain links TRBV7-3 to TRBJ2-3, with D uncertain. Trimming pared 1 base from V and 4 bases from J, leaving 12 bases between. CDR1 is SGHTA and CDR2 is FQGTGA in the germline V gene. The CDR3 is 15 residues long. CDR3: CASSLIGRISDTQYF. In nucleotides, the CDR3 is TGTGCCAGCAGCTTAATAGGACGGATCTCAGATACGCAGTATTTT.

V gene TRBV7-9 combines with J gene TRBJ2-5, with 11 nucleotides matching TRBD2. Germline trimming cut 0 bases from V and 5 bases from J; bases unmatched to any gene: 2. This CDR3 has 15 residues. Germline values: CDR1 SEHNR, CDR2 FQNEAQ (reference sequence). DNA for the CDR3: TGTGCCAGCAGCTTAGCACTAGCGGGAGCTGAGACCCAGTACTTC. Residues: CASSLALAGAETQYF. The variable domain in full, with the rest retrieved from reference TRBV7-9 and TRBJ2-5, is DTGVSQNPRHKITKRGQNVTFRCDPISEHNRLYWYRQTLGQGPEFLTYFQNEAQLEKSRLLSDRFSAERPKGSFSTLEIQRTEQGDSAMYLCASSLALAGAETQYFGPGTRLLVL.

The gene calls are TRBV5-1 and TRBJ1-1, with D possibly TRBD1 on 5 matching bases. The CDR3 is made up of 13 amino acids. V lost 4 bases, J lost 2 bases, and 9 bases lay in between. Germline CDR1 is SGHRS and CDR2 is YFSETQ. CDR3 nucleotides: TGCGCCAGCAGCGAGACAGTTAACACTGAAGCTTTCTTT. Amino acids: CASSETVNTEAFF.

The rearrangement links TRBV4-3 to TRBJ1-1; D gene unclear. From germline, CDR1 is LGHNA and CDR2 YSLEER. V lost 0 bases, J lost 3 bases, and 11 bases lay in between. CDR3 length: 15 amino acids. CDR3 amino acids: CASSQEAGGYTEAFF. The CDR3 nucleotides read TGCGCCAGCAGCCAAGAAGCGGGCGGGTACACTGAAGCTTTCTTT.

A single count supports this clone. The rearrangement joins TRBV10-1 to TRBJ1-5; D unclear. The CDR3 sequence is 14 residues long. Per the germline V gene, CDR1 is WNHNN and CDR2 is SYGVQD (reference sequence). Trimming shortened V by 3 bases and J by 5 bases, and 11 bases separated the two germline ends. In DNA form, the CDR3 reads TGCGCCAGCAGTGAACAAGAACCATATCAGCCCCAGCATTTT. The encoded protein is CASSEQEPYQPQHF.

The chain links TRBV6-5 to TRBJ1-6; TRBD1 matches at 9 bases. This CDR3 spans 14 amino acids. Germline V gene lookup returns CDR1 MNHEY and CDR2 SVGAGI. V was clipped by 6 bases and J by 8 bases; unmatched bases: 5. The DNA of the CDR3 is TGTGCCAGCAGCCGGGGACAGGGTGATTCACCCCTCCACTTT. This translates into CASSRGQGDSPLHF.

The J gene is TRBJ2-7, the V gene TRBV11-2, with D hard to call. V was pared by 3 bases and J by 6 bases, with 9 bases between. This CDR3 has 12 amino acids. Germline CDR1 SGHAT, CDR2 FQNNGV. CDR3 loop: CASSFEKGEQYF. CDR3 nucleotide sequence: TGTGCCAGCAGCTTCGAGAAAGGCGAGCAGTACTTC.

The rearrangement joins TRBV4-3 to TRBJ2-1, with no clear D. Trimming removed 0 bases from V and 5 bases from J, with 5 bases in between. The CDR3 is made up of 13 amino acids. Germline-derived CDR1 and CDR2 are LGHNA and YSLEER. The CDR3 is CASSQDSDNEQFF. The CDR3 DNA reads TGCGCCAGCAGCCAAGATTCGGACAATGAGCAGTTCTTC.

The chain is built from TRBV4-2 and TRBJ2-3; TRBD2 matches 7 bases. Trimming cost V 2 bases and J 2 bases; bases outside gene matches: 13. Germline CDR1 LGHNA, CDR2 YNFKEQ. CDR3 size: 18 residues. The CDR3 DNA reads as TGTGCCAGCAGCCAAACTGTTGAATCTAGCGGTTACACAGATACGCAGTATTTT. Protein sequence: CASSQTVESSGYTDTQYF.

This chain joins TRBV6-2 or TRBV6-3 and TRBJ2-3; 13 nucleotides match TRBD2. With 5 bases clipped from V and 6 bases from J, the junction kept 8 bases outside the gene matches. CDR3 length: 16 amino acids. Germline assignment: CDR1 MNHEY and CDR2 SVGEGT. CDR3 amino acids: CASSPRTSGSSDTQYF. For the CDR3, the DNA is TGTGCCAGCAGTCCCCGGACTAGCGGGAGTAGTGATACGCAGTATTTT.

The gene calls are TRBV7-2 and TRBJ2-2; 13 bases agree with TRBD2. Germline V gene lookup returns CDR1 SGHTA and CDR2 FQGNSA. J was trimmed by 7 bases and V by 3 bases; bases with no gene match: 8. The CDR3 is made up of 17 amino acids. CDR3 residues: CASSFGLAGARGGELFF. CDR3 coding DNA: TGTGCCAGCAGCTTTGGACTAGCGGGAGCTCGAGGCGGGGAGCTGTTTTTT.

The count of this clone is one. This chain joins TRBV11-2 and TRBJ2-1; D is undetermined. The CDR3 covers 11 residues. Trimming cost V 1 base and J 6 bases, with 1 base left between them. Germline assignment: CDR1 SGHAT and CDR2 FQNNGV. The CDR3 DNA is TGTGCCAGCAGCTTAGCCAATGAGCAGTTCTTC. Its protein product is CASSLANEQFF.

This chain links TRBV4-2 with TRBJ2-1; 10 bases agree with TRBD2. With V trimmed by 1 base and J by 8 bases, 5 bases remained unmatched. The CDR3 spans 15 residues. The V gene's germline CDR1 is LGHNA and CDR2 YNFKEQ. CDR3 sequence (DNA): TGTGCCAGCAGCCAAGTTTCTAGCGGGAGCTATGAGCAGTTCTTC. Its translation is CASSQVSSGSYEQFF.

V gene TRBV5-8 combines with J gene TRBJ2-1; 8 nucleotides align to TRBD2. CDR1 and CDR2 from the germline V gene are SGHTS and YDEGEE. The V segment lost 4 bases and the J segment 1 base; nucleotides outside the gene matches: 7. The CDR3 covers 16 residues. The CDR3 loop reads CASSPPAGGSYNEQFF. In DNA form, the CDR3 reads TGTGCCAGCAGCCCCCCGGCGGGAGGTTCCTACAATGAGCAGTTCTTC.

The chain employs TRBV5-4 and TRBJ2-7; D is undetermined. CDR3 length equals 12 residues. Germline values: CDR1 SGHNT, CDR2 YYREEE (reference sequence). V shed 4 bases and J shed 4 bases, with 9 bases lying between them. CDR3 in amino acids: CASSLPNYEQYF. The CDR3 nucleotides are TGTGCCAGCAGCCTACCTAATTACGAGCAGTACTTC.